This TCR beta chain was recovered during a study of blood T cell repertoires in COVID-19. On the study more broadly: The samples span acute and convalescent COVID-19 from the United States, Italy and Spain. T cells, B-cell-depleted T cells, or PBMCs provided the cDNA or gDNA that served as material.

Source study methods: Estimated nucleated cell counts came from reference gene primer amplification. The data were produced by immunoSEQ multiplex PCR, yet TCRdb's version contains in-frame clones alone and is incomplete. V and J calls and clone size follow that table, whereas D and trimming were derived from the DNA. The repertoire has approximately 110,000 clones, over 65% of them found once; the top ten carry about 20%. Sequenced: peripheral blood. The TCR originated in a woman aged 55-70 years with acute or convalescent COVID-19.

CDR3 nucleotide sequence: TGCGCCAGCAGCTACGGGACAGGGGGCCTCTATGAGCAGTTCTTC. Translated, it gives CASSYGTGGLYEQFF. The rearrangement uses TRBV5-1 and TRBJ2-1, with TRBD1 identical over 12 bases. There are 15 residues in the CDR3. The V gene's germline CDR1 is SGHRS and CDR2 YFSETQ. Germline trimming cut 3 bases from V and 8 bases from J; bases unmatched to any gene: 6.